What follows are 26 T cell receptor beta chains derived from one specimen sequenced in a study of T cell responses to AZD1222 COVID-19 vaccine. Assay: immunoSEQ multiplex PCR; the TCRdb copy retains only in-frame clones and omits some. This table has 130,000 to 150,000 clones, more than 75% appearing once. Source: peripheral blood, taken on day 0 of AZD1222 vaccination. These receptor sequences come from an adult in good health.

The CDR3 nucleotides read TGTGCCAGCAGCTTAGGACCTGGTCGGGGAGGAAACACCATATATTTT. Translation gives CASSLGPGRGGNTIYF. The rearrangement uses TRBV7-2 and TRBJ1-3; D not resolved. Deletions cut 1 base from V and 4 bases from J, with 14 bases between. CDR3 length: 16 residues. Germline CDR1 reads SGHTA; CDR2 reads FQGNSA.

The CDR3 DNA follows: TGTGCCAGCAGTCCGAAACTCTATGGCTACACCTTC. This encodes CASSPKLYGYTF. The chain couples TRBV6-5 to TRBJ1-2; D not certain. Germline V gene sequence: CDR1 MNHEY, CDR2 SVGAGI. The V end was cut by 5 bases, the J end by 4 bases, with 8 bases between. This CDR3 is 12 amino acids long.

This chain uses TRBV2 with TRBJ1-6, with a weak D call TRBD1 (5 bases). V lost 4 bases and J 11 bases, leaving 12 bases between the germline ends. This CDR3 is 13 amino acids long. Germline V gene lookup returns CDR1 SNHLY and CDR2 FYNNEI. The CDR3 reads CASSGQGNPPLHF. DNA of the CDR3: TGTGCCAGCAGTGGGCAGGGTAACCCACCCCTCCACTTT.

This chain links TRBV13 with TRBJ1-1; no firm D call. Trimming took off 5 bases at V and 1 base at J, with 11 bases between the two ends. The germline gives CDR1 PRHDT, CDR2 FYEKMQ (reference sequence). The CDR3 runs 14 residues. In nucleotides, the CDR3 is TGTGCCAGCAGCGCTGATGATCAGAACACTGAAGCTTTCTTT. Translating it yields CASSADDQNTEAFF.

CDR3: CASSSWRWAVRSYF. The DNA of the CDR3 is TGTGCCAGCAGCTCCTGGCGTTGGGCCGTCAGGTCGTATTTT. The rearrangement uses TRBV11-3 and TRBJ1-3; D is unclear. The CDR3 loop spans 14 amino acids. Germline V gives CDR1 SGHNT, CDR2 YENEEA. V was shortened by 4 bases and J by 16 bases, with 23 bases between the two germline ends.

This clone was seen once. The rearrangement links TRBV25-1 to TRBJ1-2; D gene ambiguous. CDR1 and CDR2 from the germline V gene are MGHDK and SYGVNS. With 3 bases removed from V and 4 bases from J, the gap between germline ends came to 3 bases. The CDR3 is 11 amino acids. The CDR3 sequence: CASSDGYGYTF. The CDR3 coding sequence is TGTGCCAGCAGTGATGGCTATGGCTACACCTTC.

The genes are TRBV6-6 and TRBJ1-5; no clear D gene. Trimming took 0 bases from V and 2 from J, leaving 11 bases between them. This CDR3 has 16 residues. From germline, CDR1 is MNHNY and CDR2 SVGAGI (reference sequence). The CDR3 sequence: CASSYSQDRGNQPQHF. In DNA form, the CDR3 reads TGTGCCAGCAGTTACTCCCAGGACCGTGGCAATCAGCCCCAGCATTTT.

The CDR3 region is CASSEGSHLLYSNQPQHF. Written as DNA, the CDR3 is TGTGCCAGCAGTGAGGGCAGCCACTTGCTTTATAGCAATCAGCCCCAGCATTTT. The chain recombines TRBV6-1 with TRBJ1-5; no reliable D call. Trimming left V 3 bases short and J 0 bases short, with 18 bases between. The germline V gene has CDR1 MNHNS and CDR2 SASEGT. This CDR3 contains 18 residues.

The CDR3 is CASSRRASQETQYF. Written as DNA, the CDR3 is TGTGCCAGCAGTCGGCGGGCCTCCCAGGAGACCCAGTACTTC. V usage is TRBV5-4 and J usage is TRBJ2-5; D might be TRBD2 (5 bases). Trimming took 5 bases from V and 5 from J, leaving 16 bases between them. CDR1 is SGHNT and CDR2 is YYREEE in the germline V gene (reference sequence). This CDR3 spans 14 amino acids. Filled out from reference TRBV5-4 and TRBJ2-5, the complete variable domain reads ETGVTQSPTHLIKTRGQQVTLRCSSQSGHNTVSWYQQALGQGPQFIFQYYREEENGRGNFPPRFSGLQFPNYSSELNVNALELDDSALYLCASSRRASQETQYFGPGTRLLVL.

V is TRBV7-2 and J is TRBJ1-2; no definite D call. The CDR3 consists of 13 residues. V lost 5 bases, J lost 3 bases, and 10 bases lay in between. CDR1 is SGHTA and CDR2 is FQGNSA in the germline V gene. CDR3 sequence reads: CASSPDRDYGYTF. CDR3 DNA sequence: TGTGCCAGCAGCCCCGACCGAGACTATGGCTACACCTTC. The full variable domain, rest sourced from reference TRBV7-2 and TRBJ1-2, is GAGVSQSPSNKVTEKGKDVELRCDPISGHTALYWYRQSLGQGLEFLIYFQGNSAPDKSGLPSDRFSAERTGGSVSTLTIQRTQQEDSAVYLCASSPDRDYGYTFGSGTRLTVV.

The V call is TRBV3-1 (or the pseudogene TRBV3-2), the J call TRBJ1-2, with D tentatively TRBD1 (5 bases). CDR3 size: 15 residues. V was cut by 0 bases and J by 4 bases, with 12 bases left in between. Looked up from germline, CDR1 is LGHDT and CDR2 is YNNKEL (reference sequence). The chain's CDR3 is CASSQEGRGGYGYTF. DNA for the CDR3: TGTGCCAGCAGCCAAGAGGGTAGGGGTGGCTATGGCTACACCTTC.

The chain carries TRBV6-2 or TRBV6-3 and TRBJ2-1, with D perhaps TRBD2 (5 bases). The CDR3 length is 14 residues. The germline V gene has CDR1 MNHEY and CDR2 SVGEGT. Trimming cost V 6 bases and J 7 bases, with 16 bases left between them. The CDR3 sequence is CASSPGLARNEQFF. DNA of the CDR3: TGTGCCAGCAGCCCCGGACTGGCCAGGAATGAGCAGTTCTTC.

The gene calls are TRBV7-8 and TRBJ2-1, with D tentatively TRBD1 (5 bases). Germline V gene data show CDR1 as SGHVS and CDR2 as FQNEAQ. There are 16 residues in the CDR3. The V gene lost 4 bases and the J gene lost 0 bases, with 13 bases spanning the gap. DNA of the CDR3: TGTGCCAGCAGCTCACCAGGGTGGAGCTCCTACAATGAGCAGTTCTTC. Translating gives CASSSPGWSSYNEQFF.

The chain recombines TRBV5-5 with TRBJ2-3; D is perhaps TRBD1 (5 bases). Germline V gene lookup returns CDR1 SGHKS and CDR2 YYEKEE (reference sequence). The V end lost 1 base, the J end lost 1 base, and 10 bases lay between the germline ends. The length of the CDR3 is 15 residues. The DNA of the CDR3 is TGTGCCAGCAGCTTGAGGGGTCCAGGCACAGATACGCAGTATTTT. It encodes CASSLRGPGTDTQYF.

The rearrangement uses TRBV27 and TRBJ1-1; 9 bases map to TRBD1. The V segment lost 2 bases and the J segment 4 bases; nucleotides outside the gene matches: 8. Per the germline V gene, CDR1 is MNHEY and CDR2 is SMNVEV (reference sequence). The CDR3 loop spans 16 amino acids. Here the CDR3 reads CASSLQYRGRGTEAFF. The CDR3 coding sequence is TGTGCCAGCAGTTTACAGTACAGGGGGCGCGGCACTGAAGCTTTCTTT.

The V and J genes are TRBV28 and TRBJ2-2; 7 nucleotides align to TRBD1. The V and J ends lost 4 bases and 3 bases, in that order; junction bases with no gene match: 5. The CDR3 contains 15 residues. Germline V lookup: CDR1 MDHEN, CDR2 SYDVKM. CDR3: CASSSPGQHTGELFF. CDR3 sequence (DNA): TGTGCCAGCAGTTCGCCGGGACAGCACACCGGGGAGCTGTTTTTT.

The J gene is TRBJ1-5, the V gene TRBV4-3; no definite D call. V shed 0 bases and J shed 6 bases, with 6 bases lying between them. CDR1 LGHNA and CDR2 YSLEER come from the germline V gene. CDR3 length: 13 residues. The DNA of the CDR3 is TGCGCCAGCAGCCAAGATATGGGTCAGCCCCAGCATTTT. Protein product: CASSQDMGQPQHF.

The genes are TRBV10-3 and TRBJ2-3; 12 nucleotides match TRBD2. V was clipped by 11 bases and J by 5 bases; unmatched bases: 8. Germline V gene lookup returns CDR1 ENHRY and CDR2 SYGVKD. The CDR3 is made up of 14 amino acids. The chain's CDR3 is CAVGTSGRLDTQYF. DNA for the CDR3: TGTGCCGTCGGGACTAGCGGGCGGTTAGATACGCAGTATTTT.

The chain carries TRBV10-3 and TRBJ2-3; D call uncertain. The CDR3 is 12 amino acids. Germline V gene lookup returns CDR1 ENHRY and CDR2 SYGVKD. The ends were cut back, 8 bases at V and 8 bases at J, with 14 bases in the middle. CDR3 amino acids: CAISRVLGTQYF. In DNA form, the CDR3 reads TGTGCCATCTCGAGAGTTTTGGGTACGCAGTATTTT.

This chain uses TRBV28 with TRBJ2-7; 7 bases map to TRBD2. This CDR3 region has 14 residues. Looked up from germline, CDR1 is MDHEN and CDR2 is SYDVKM. Trimming at V came to 8 bases and at J to 1 base, leaving 8 bases not matched to a gene. The CDR3 nucleotides are TGTGCCAGCGGGCTTCGAGCGGGATCCTACGAGCAGTACTTC. Amino acids: CASGLRAGSYEQYF.

The genes are TRBV6-6 and TRBJ1-2, with D possibly matching TRBD1 (6 bases). The germline gives CDR1 MNHNY, CDR2 SVGAGI (reference sequence). There are 14 residues in the CDR3. The germline V and J ends were trimmed by 2 bases and 3 bases, with 10 bases remaining between them. CDR3: CASSYVGGDYGYTF. The CDR3 bases are TGTGCCAGCAGTTACGTAGGGGGGGACTATGGCTACACCTTC.

This chain links TRBV7-9 with TRBJ2-5; D unclear. From germline, CDR1 is SEHNR and CDR2 FQNEAQ (reference sequence). The CDR3 has 13 residues. Trimming removed 4 bases from V and 4 bases from J, with 10 bases in between. The CDR3 DNA follows: TGTGCCAGCAGCTCCACGGTCTTAGAGACCCAGTACTTC. Amino acid sequence: CASSSTVLETQYF.

This chain joins TRBV18 and TRBJ2-7, with D hard to call. This CDR3 has 13 amino acids. V lost 3 bases and J 3 bases, leaving 9 bases between the germline ends. Germline V lookup: CDR1 KGHSH, CDR2 LQKENI. The CDR3 sequence: CASSPATVYEQYF. DNA for the CDR3: TGTGCCAGCTCACCGGCAACCGTCTACGAGCAGTACTTC.

V gene TRBV21-1 combines with J gene TRBJ2-7. TRBV21-1 is an annotated pseudogene. The length of the CDR3 is 16 residues. This CDR3 is CASSKFGPPKIYEQYF. The CDR3, as DNA: TGTGCCAGCAGCAAATTTGGACCTCCGAAAATCTACGAGCAGTACTTC.

The V and J genes are TRBV7-2 and TRBJ1-2; 9 bases line up with TRBD1. Per the germline V gene, CDR1 is SGHTA and CDR2 is FQGNSA. J was trimmed by 6 bases and V by 3 bases; bases with no gene match: 8. The CDR3 sequence is 15 residues long. CDR3 protein: CASSLQGTGQHGYTF. The CDR3 nucleotides are TGTGCCAGCAGCTTGCAAGGGACAGGGCAACATGGCTACACCTTC.

CDR3 in amino acids: CASSQDRGLGETQYF. The CDR3 DNA sequence: TGTGCCAGCAGCCAAGATAGGGGTTTAGGAGAGACCCAGTACTTC. The chain couples TRBV4-2 to TRBJ2-5; possibly TRBD1 for D (5 bases). The CDR3 sequence is 15 residues long. V lost 0 bases and J lost 4, with 12 bases in between. Per germline, CDR1 LGHNA and CDR2 YNFKEQ.